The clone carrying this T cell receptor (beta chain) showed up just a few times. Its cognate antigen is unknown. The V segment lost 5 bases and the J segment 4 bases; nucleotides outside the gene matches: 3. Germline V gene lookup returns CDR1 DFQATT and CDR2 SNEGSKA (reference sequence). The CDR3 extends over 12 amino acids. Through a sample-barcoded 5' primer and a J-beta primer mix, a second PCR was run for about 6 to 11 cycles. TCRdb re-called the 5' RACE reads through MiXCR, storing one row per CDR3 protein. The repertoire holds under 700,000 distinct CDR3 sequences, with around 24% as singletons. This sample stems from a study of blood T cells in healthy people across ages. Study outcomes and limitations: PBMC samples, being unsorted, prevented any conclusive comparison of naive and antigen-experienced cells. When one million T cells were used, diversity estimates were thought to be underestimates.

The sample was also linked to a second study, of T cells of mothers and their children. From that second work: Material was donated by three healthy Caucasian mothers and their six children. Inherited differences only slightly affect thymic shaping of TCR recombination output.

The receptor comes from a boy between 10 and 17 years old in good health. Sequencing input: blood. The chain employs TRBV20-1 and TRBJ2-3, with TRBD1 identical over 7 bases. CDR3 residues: CSAPGQSDTQYF. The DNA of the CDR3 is TGCAGTGCTCCGGGACAGTCAGATACGCAGTATTTT.